This T cell receptor (beta chain) was sequenced in a study of blood T cells in healthy people across ages. Regarding the study as a whole: Higher naive T cell percentage went strongly together with higher TCR beta diversity. More naive CD4+ cells and higher diversity were found in long-lived than in aged donors. Total diversity from one million sequenced T cells was likely underestimated.

As for this clonotype: Its antigen is unidentified.

For the second PCR, which ran for about 6 to 11 cycles, a sample-barcoded 5' primer and a J-beta primer mix were used. The authors tagged each cDNA molecule using a template-switch adaptor with 12 random nucleotides. From the 5' RACE reads, TCRdb called clonotypes with MiXCR, one entry per CDR3 protein. Of more than 1 million distinct CDR3 sequences detected, around 45% appear once; the ten largest clones hold about 19%. This TCR came from an older woman in good health. Material: blood.

Written as DNA, the CDR3 is TGCAGCGTTGAGACGGGAGGAGGCACAGATACGCAGTATTTT. Translating gives CSVETGGGTDTQYF. The chain has TRBV29-1 and TRBJ2-3; 7 bases match TRBD2. The CDR3 covers 14 residues. In germline, CDR1 is SQVTM, CDR2 ANQGSEA. The V segment lost 3 bases and the J segment 1 base; nucleotides outside the gene matches: 4.